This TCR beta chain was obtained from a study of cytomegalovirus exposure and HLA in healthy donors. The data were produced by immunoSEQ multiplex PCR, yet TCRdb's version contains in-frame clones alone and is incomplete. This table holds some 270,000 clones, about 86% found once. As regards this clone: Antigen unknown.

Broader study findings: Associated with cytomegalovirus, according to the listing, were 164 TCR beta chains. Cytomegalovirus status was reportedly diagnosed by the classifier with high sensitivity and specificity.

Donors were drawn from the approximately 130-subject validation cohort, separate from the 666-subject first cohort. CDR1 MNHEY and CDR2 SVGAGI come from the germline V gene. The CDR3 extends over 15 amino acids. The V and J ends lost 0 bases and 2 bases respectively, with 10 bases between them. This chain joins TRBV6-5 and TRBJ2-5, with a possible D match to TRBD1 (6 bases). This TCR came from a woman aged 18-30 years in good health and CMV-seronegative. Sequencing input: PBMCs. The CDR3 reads CASSYSFQGQETQYF. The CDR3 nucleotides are TGTGCCAGCAGTTACTCGTTTCAGGGGCAAGAGACCCAGTACTTC.